The T cell receptor (beta chain) described here comes from a study of T-cell reconstitution after alpha-beta-depleted transplantation in children. Whole-study findings and limits: After transplant, high TCRbeta diversity at day 60 in some patients arose from surviving recipient T cells and thymic progenitors. Newly produced T cells mostly accounted for T-cell counts and diversity one year post-transplant.

The CDR3 sequence is 12 residues long. Germline values: CDR1 SGHVS, CDR2 FQNEAQ. V dropped 5 bases and J dropped 8 bases, with 12 bases sitting between them. The authors prepared the TCRbeta library with unique molecular identifiers. MiXCR, run by TCRdb on the PCR reads, gives a single entry per CDR3 protein. The repertoire includes fewer than 1 million distinct CDR3 sequences, around 15% of them detected once, and around 5% sits in the top ten. This clonotype was seen a handful of times. What it binds is not known. The sample in question was PBMCs, mostly from graft donor cells, obtained 360 days after TCRalphabeta/CD19-depleted stem cell transplant. The clonotype comes from a male patient under 18 who had a stem cell transplant for acute lymphoblastic leukemia, so the T cells may come from the graft donor. The chain carries TRBV7-8 and TRBJ1-2, with a tentative D call TRBD1 (6 bases). CDR3 DNA sequence: TGTGCCAGCAGCCTCAGGGGTATGGGCTACACCTTC. Translating it yields CASSLRGMGYTF.